The 28 T cell receptor beta chains in this list originate from one sample, sequenced in a study of vaccination and CD4 T cells after COVID-19. The antigens these receptors bind are not known. Treatment reported: roughly 10-day PBMC culture with coronavirus spike peptide pools or control peptides (ViraFEST assay). The study sequenced cultured CD4+ T cell DNA using the Oncomine TCR Beta short-read assay. TCRdb redid the calling of the PCR reads with MiXCR, one entry per CDR3 protein. The sample has roughly 14,000 distinct CDR3 sequences; about half are singletons. Specimen: CD4+ T cells from blood, cultured in vitro, collected before SARS-CoV-2 vaccination. These receptors were obtained from a human donor who had recovered from COVID-19.

The chain has TRBV6-1 and TRBJ2-1; D possibly corresponds to TRBD1 (6 bases). The CDR3 loop spans 15 amino acids. The germline V and J ends were trimmed by 5 bases and 2 bases, with 13 bases remaining between them. The germline gives CDR1 MNHNS, CDR2 SASEGT. The CDR3 DNA is TGTGCCAGCAGTAAAACGACAGGCACCTACAATGAGCAGTTCTTC. As protein: CASSKTTGTYNEQFF.

V gene TRBV2 combines with J gene TRBJ2-1; D remains ambiguous. The CDR3 contains 12 residues. Trimming removed 6 bases at V and 4 bases at J, with 7 bases between. The germline V gene has CDR1 SNHLY and CDR2 FYNNEI. CDR3 residues: CASSRLYNEQFF. The CDR3 DNA reads TGTGCCAGCAGCCGGTTATACAATGAGCAGTTCTTC.

The rearrangement uses TRBV6-5 and TRBJ1-3; D gene uncertain. V was clipped by 0 bases and J by 7 bases, with 7 bases between them. This CDR3 region has 13 residues. Per germline, CDR1 MNHEY and CDR2 SVGAGI. CDR3 DNA sequence: TGTGCCAGCAGTTACTCGAGGGCTAACACCATATATTTT. Protein sequence: CASSYSRANTIYF.

This clonotype was observed a handful of times. The V and J genes are TRBV30 and TRBJ1-2; D unclear. V gave up 5 bases and J gave up 9 bases, with 16 bases separating them. CDR1 is GTSNPN and CDR2 is SVGIG in the germline V gene (reference sequence). CDR3 length equals 12 residues. In DNA, the CDR3 is TGTGCCTGGGCCGACTTGTCCTCGAGCTACACCTTC. Translating gives CAWADLSSSYTF. The full variable domain, its missing parts supplied by reference TRBV30 and TRBJ1-2, is SQTIHQWPATLVQPVGSPLSLECTVEGTSNPNLYWYRQAAGRGLQLLFYSVGIGQISSEVPQNLSASRPQDRQFILSSKKLLLSDSGFYLCAWADLSSSYTFGSGTRLTVV.

In DNA, the CDR3 is TGCAGTGCTCGCAGGGAGGAGACTCCTTCCTACAATGAGCAGTTCTTC. Protein: CSARREETPSYNEQFF. The rearrangement joins TRBV20-1 to TRBJ2-1; possible D gene TRBD2, 6 bases. CDR3 length: 16 residues. Germline V gives CDR1 DFQATT, CDR2 SNEGSKA (reference sequence). V lost 5 bases, J lost 1 base, and 18 bases lay in between.

The chain has TRBV7-2 and TRBJ1-4, with D possibly matching TRBD1 (6 bases). Per the germline V gene, CDR1 is SGHTA and CDR2 is FQGNSA. V lost 3 bases to trimming and J lost 5 bases, with 10 bases between them. The CDR3 has 14 residues. In DNA form, the CDR3 reads TGTGCCAGCAGCTTCGGGCAGGGGAATGAAAAACTGTTTTTT. This gives the protein CASSFGQGNEKLFF. The full variable domain, its missing parts supplied by reference TRBV7-2 and TRBJ1-4, is GAGVSQSPSNKVTEKGKDVELRCDPISGHTALYWYRQSLGQGLEFLIYFQGNSAPDKSGLPSDRFSAERTGGSVSTLTIQRTQQEDSAVYLCASSFGQGNEKLFFGSGTQLSVL.

V and J are TRBV7-9 and TRBJ2-5; D gene unclear. The CDR3 length is 12 residues. The germline V and J ends were trimmed by 6 bases and 2 bases, with 7 bases remaining between them. Germline values: CDR1 SEHNR, CDR2 FQNEAQ (reference sequence). CDR3 loop: CASRSVQETQYF. For the CDR3, the DNA is TGTGCCAGCAGGAGCGTGCAAGAGACCCAGTACTTC.

J is TRBJ1-5 and V is TRBV19, with 7 nucleotides matching TRBD1. V shed 7 bases, J shed 2 bases, and the junction held 5 bases outside the gene matches. The germline gives CDR1 LNHDA, CDR2 SQIVND (reference sequence). CDR3 size: 14 residues. CDR3 DNA: TGTGCCAGTAAGATCGGACAGGGCAATCAGCCCCAGCATTTT. Translation: CASKIGQGNQPQHF.

The gene calls are TRBV4-1 and TRBJ2-5; D call uncertain. V lost 0 bases, J lost 5 bases, and 4 bases lay in between. Germline CDR1 MGHRA, CDR2 YSYEKL. The CDR3 sequence is 12 residues long. The CDR3 nucleotides read TGCGCCAGCAGCCAAGATTTCGAGACCCAGTACTTC. This encodes CASSQDFETQYF.

This sequence joins TRBV19 and TRBJ2-3; D unclear. The germline V gene has CDR1 LNHDA and CDR2 SQIVND (reference sequence). Trimming removed 3 bases at V and 2 bases at J, with 9 bases between. The CDR3 sequence is 14 residues long. The CDR3 nucleotides are TGTGCCAGTAGTATGGTCGACTTCACAGATACGCAGTATTTT. This encodes CASSMVDFTDTQYF.

This clonotype was detected only a few times. The rearrangement joins TRBV7-9 to TRBJ1-2; D is undetermined. Trimming left V 5 bases short and J 8 bases short, with 18 bases between. There are 14 residues in the CDR3. Germline CDR1 and CDR2: SEHNR and FQNEAQ (reference sequence). CDR3 amino acids: CASSLVGSIFGYTF. The CDR3 coding sequence is TGTGCCAGCAGCCTTGTGGGTTCAATATTCGGCTACACCTTC.

The rearrangement links TRBV6-1 to TRBJ1-1, with D possibly matching TRBD1 (5 bases). The CDR3 has 15 residues. V lost 8 bases to trimming and J lost 4 bases, with 20 bases between them. Germline V gene data show CDR1 as MNHNS and CDR2 as SASEGT. Here the CDR3 reads CASEDGGSLGTEAFF. CDR3 nucleotide sequence: TGTGCCAGCGAAGATGGGGGGAGTCTGGGCACTGAAGCTTTCTTT.

This clonotype was detected only a few times. V and J are TRBV30 and TRBJ2-5; TRBD1 aligns across 9 bases. Germline CDR1 is GTSNPN and CDR2 is SVGIG (reference sequence). The CDR3 loop spans 14 amino acids. V was pared by 4 bases and J by 5 bases, with 8 bases of the junction left unmatched. The CDR3 sequence: CAWKFTGGTETQYF. The CDR3 region has the DNA TGTGCCTGGAAATTCACAGGGGGCACGGAGACCCAGTACTTC.

This clonotype was counted only a few times. V usage is TRBV20-1 and J usage is TRBJ2-2, with 7 bases identical to TRBD1. The CDR3 extends over 16 amino acids. After removal of 6 bases from V and 8 bases from J, the junction contained 18 bases not matched to a gene. Germline CDR1 and CDR2: DFQATT and SNEGSKA (reference sequence). The CDR3 is CSATHGQVPGTGELFF. The DNA for the CDR3 is TGCAGTGCCACACACGGACAGGTTCCCGGGACGGGGGAGCTGTTTTTT.

A word on this clonotype: A read error is possible here, since a much larger clone lies one base away. V is TRBV6-4 and J is TRBJ2-1; 13 positions match TRBD2. Unmatched junction bases numbered 0, after V lost 2 bases and J lost 5 bases. Germline-derived CDR1 and CDR2 are MRHNA and SNTAGT. The CDR3 runs 15 residues. The CDR3 loop reads CASSDGTSGNNEQFF. The CDR3 DNA reads TGTGCCAGCAGTGACGGGACTAGCGGGAACAATGAGCAGTTCTTC.

J is TRBJ1-5 and V is TRBV18; 9 nucleotides align to TRBD1. V was clipped by 5 bases and J by 9 bases; unmatched bases: 8. From germline, CDR1 is KGHSH and CDR2 LQKENI. This CDR3 has 14 residues. The CDR3 spells CASSDTGGWAPQHF. CDR3 in DNA: TGTGCCAGCTCAGACACAGGGGGCTGGGCGCCCCAGCATTTT.

This clonotype was seen more than once but under ten times. The CDR3 sequence is CATSREGVQPQHF. CDR3 in DNA: TGTGCCACCAGCAGAGAAGGGGTTCAGCCCCAGCATTTT. The J gene is TRBJ1-5, the V gene TRBV15, with D possibly matching TRBD1 (5 bases). This CDR3 contains 13 residues. V was clipped by 0 bases and J by 6 bases, with 6 bases between them. Germline values: CDR1 LNHNV, CDR2 YYDKDF (reference sequence). The full variable domain, completed using reference TRBV15 and TRBJ1-5, is DAMVIQNPRYQVTQFGKPVTLSCSQTLNHNVMYWYQQKSSQAPKLLFHYYDKDFNNEADTPDNFQSRRPNTSFCFLDIRSPGLGDTAMYLCATSREGVQPQHFGDGTRLSIL.

This sequence joins TRBV5-6 and TRBJ2-7, with a weak D call TRBD1 (5 bases). V was pared by 4 bases and J by 3 bases, with 14 bases between. CDR1 is SGHDT, CDR2 YYEEEE, per germline. The CDR3 is made up of 14 amino acids. The CDR3 sequence is CASSTDPDSYEQYF. CDR3 bases: TGTGCCAGCAGCACGGACCCTGACAGCTACGAGCAGTACTTC.

The chain links TRBV7-6 to TRBJ2-7, with 8 positions matching TRBD2. Per germline, CDR1 SGHVS and CDR2 FNYEAQ. The ends lost 5 bases at V and 5 bases at J; junction bases unmatched: 11. The CDR3 consists of 15 residues. The CDR3 here is CASSQAGATINEQYF. The CDR3 DNA is TGTGCCAGCAGCCAAGCGGGAGCCACAATCAACGAGCAGTACTTC.

V gene TRBV5-1 combines with J gene TRBJ1-1; a weak D match, TRBD1 (6 bases). Per germline, CDR1 SGHRS and CDR2 YFSETQ. This CDR3 is 13 amino acids long. Deletions cut 4 bases from V and 4 bases from J, with 11 bases between. CDR3 nucleotides: TGCGCCAGCAGCCCCCGAGGGGGCACTGAAGCTTTCTTT. Protein product: CASSPRGGTEAFF.

This clonotype occurred a few times. J is TRBJ2-1 and V is TRBV6-2 or TRBV6-3; tentatively, D is TRBD1 or TRBD2 (5 bases each). This CDR3 has 11 amino acids. Trimming removed 6 bases at V and 14 bases at J, with 14 bases between. Germline V gives CDR1 MNHEY, CDR2 SVGEGT. The CDR3 sequence: CASSFTGQEFF. The DNA of the CDR3 is TGTGCCAGCAGCTTCACGGGGCAGGAGTTCTTC.

The rearrangement joins TRBV20-1 to TRBJ2-7; no definite D call. CDR1 is DFQATT and CDR2 is SNEGSKA in the germline V gene (reference sequence). The ends were cut back, 6 bases at V and 5 bases at J, with 17 bases in the middle. The CDR3 sequence is 13 residues long. CDR3 DNA: TGCAGTGCGGTGGGGTCCAAGACCCACGAGCAGTACTTC. It yields the protein CSAVGSKTHEQYF.

This clonotype was seen a handful of times. The chain joins TRBV27 to TRBJ1-2; 10 bases align to TRBD1. Germline values: CDR1 MNHEY, CDR2 SMNVEV (reference sequence). V shed 5 bases and J 8 bases; nucleotides not matched to a gene: 8. The CDR3 covers 14 residues. The CDR3, as DNA: TGTGCCAGCAGTCTCACGGACAGGGGGGCGGGCTACACCTTC. Translation: CASSLTDRGAGYTF.

A single count supports this clonotype. The chain has TRBV30 and TRBJ1-2, with a weak D call TRBD1 (5 bases). Between the trimmed V and J ends, which lost 5 bases and 8 bases, there was a span of 12 bases. The CDR3 is 11 residues long. Per germline, CDR1 GTSNPN and CDR2 SVGIG (reference sequence). DNA of the CDR3: TGTGCCTGGTCAAGGGGTAGGGGCTACACCTTC. Its translation is CAWSRGRGYTF.

CDR3 amino acids: CASSFRGLSNQPQHF. The DNA of the CDR3 is TGTGCCAGCAGTTTTCGGGGTTTAAGCAATCAGCCCCAGCATTTT. J is TRBJ1-5 and V is TRBV28; D is undetermined. The CDR3 is made up of 15 amino acids. CDR1 and CDR2 (germline): MDHEN, SYDVKM. Between the trimmed V and J ends, which lost 3 bases and 1 base, there was a span of 10 bases.

V and J are TRBV10-1 and TRBJ2-1, with a tentative D call TRBD2 (6 bases). The V and J ends lost 4 bases and 5 bases respectively, with 9 bases between them. The CDR3 totals 13 residues. Per the germline V gene, CDR1 is WNHNN and CDR2 is SYGVQD (reference sequence). CDR3 amino acids: CASSVGLNNEQFF. The DNA for the CDR3 is TGCGCCAGCAGTGTTGGACTAAACAATGAGCAGTTCTTC.

A single count supports this clonotype. The genes are TRBV4-2 and TRBJ1-5; D is perhaps TRBD1 (6 bases). V gave up 6 bases and J gave up 1 base, with 10 bases separating them. Germline loops: CDR1 LGHNA, CDR2 YNFKEQ. The CDR3 contains 14 residues. CDR3 amino acids: CASSKGESNQPQHF. The DNA of the CDR3 is TGTGCCAGCAGTAAGGGGGAGAGCAATCAGCCCCAGCATTTT.

This clonotype was picked up a small number of times. In nucleotides, the CDR3 is TGTGCCTGGAGGAAGACTAGCGGAGATACGCAGTATTTT. This sequence encodes CAWRKTSGDTQYF. The chain joins TRBV30 to TRBJ2-3; 9 bases map to TRBD2. Germline values: CDR1 GTSNPN, CDR2 SVGIG (reference sequence). The CDR3 has 13 residues. V trimming: 3 bases; J trimming: 5 bases; junction bases outside the gene matches: 3.